These 18 T cell receptor beta chains originate from one sample sequenced in a study of shared clonotypes between healthy human individuals. The assay was immunoSEQ multiplex PCR, and TCRdb's table has in-frame clones only and misses some. The sample carries roughly 2.2 million clones, 80% to 95% recorded once. Sequencing was carried out using naive CD4+ T cells from PBMCs. Subset here: CD45RA+ positively selected. All receptors derive from a man younger than 35 in good health. Some clones in this sample may be carry-over from other donors' samples.

V gene TRBV5-4 combines with J gene TRBJ2-6; D gene ambiguous. The V gene lost 2 bases and the J gene lost 0 bases, with 6 bases spanning the gap. The CDR3 contains 15 residues. Germline-derived CDR1 and CDR2 are SGHNT and YYREEE (reference sequence). CDR3 DNA sequence: TGTGCCAGCAGCTTCCCCATCTCTGGGGCCAACGTCCTGACTTTC. It encodes CASSFPISGANVLTF.

V is TRBV28 and J is TRBJ1-1; unclear D gene. The CDR3 totals 16 residues. Trimming left V 7 bases short and J 5 bases short, with 23 bases between. Per germline, CDR1 MDHEN and CDR2 SYDVKM. CDR3 amino acids: CASKTVLGLGRTEAFF. CDR3 coding DNA: TGTGCCAGCAAGACTGTGCTAGGGCTTGGGAGGACTGAAGCTTTCTTT.

The chain links TRBV7-2 to TRBJ2-7, with TRBD1 matching 7 bases. The CDR3 totals 15 residues. Germline values: CDR1 SGHTA, CDR2 FQGNSA. V dropped 3 bases and J dropped 5; count of bases not matched to a gene: 10. The CDR3, as DNA: TGTGCCAGCAGCTTCAAGGGGGCCCTATTCGACGAGCAGTACTTC. This codes for CASSFKGALFDEQYF.

V and J are TRBV4-1 and TRBJ2-5; TRBD2 agrees at 10 bases. In germline, CDR1 is MGHRA, CDR2 YSYEKL. V was clipped by 0 bases and J by 5 bases; unmatched bases: 3. The CDR3 contains 15 residues. In DNA, the CDR3 is TGCGCCAGCAGCCAAGATGGGGGACTAGCGGAGACCCAGTACTTC. It codes for CASSQDGGLAETQYF.

The chain recombines TRBV7-2 with TRBJ2-7; perhaps TRBD1 as D (5 bases). V was shortened by 1 base and J by 3 bases, with 13 bases between the two germline ends. Looked up from germline, CDR1 is SGHTA and CDR2 is FQGNSA. This CDR3 has 15 residues. CDR3 in amino acids: CASSLGRGRVYEQYF. DNA of the CDR3: TGTGCCAGCAGCTTAGGAAGGGGCAGGGTCTACGAGCAGTACTTC. Looking up the rest from reference TRBV7-2 and TRBJ2-7 gives the full variable domain: GAGVSQSPSNKVTEKGKDVELRCDPISGHTALYWYRQSLGQGLEFLIYFQGNSAPDKSGLPSDRFSAERTGGSVSTLTIQRTQQEDSAVYLCASSLGRGRVYEQYFGPGTRLTVT.

This clone has just a few counts. The chain combines TRBV29-1 with TRBJ1-1; D is perhaps TRBD1 (5 bases). In germline, CDR1 is SQVTM, CDR2 ANQGSEA. The ends were cut back, 6 bases at V and 3 bases at J, with 17 bases in the middle. The CDR3 runs to 14 residues. The CDR3 nucleotides read TGCAGCGTATTAGGGGCCGTGAGAGACACTGAAGCTTTCTTT. This sequence encodes CSVLGAVRDTEAFF.

The chain carries TRBV28 and TRBJ2-3; D perhaps matches TRBD1 (7 bases). V was trimmed by 6 bases and J by 5 bases, leaving 18 bases between them. CDR1 is MDHEN, CDR2 SYDVKM, per germline. The CDR3 length is 15 residues. The CDR3 loop is CASRAEGPGGDTQYF. DNA of the CDR3: TGTGCCAGCAGGGCGGAGGGCCCAGGGGGAGATACGCAGTATTTT.

The chain recombines TRBV5-1 with TRBJ2-7; 11 bases are a match to TRBD2. V shed 0 bases, J shed 7 bases, and the junction held 9 bases outside the gene matches. Germline CDR1 reads SGHRS; CDR2 reads YFSETQ. The CDR3 is made up of 16 amino acids. CDR3 in amino acids: CASSLELAGGLGEQYF. The DNA for the CDR3 is TGCGCCAGCAGCTTGGAGTTAGCGGGAGGGCTAGGGGAGCAGTACTTC.

The CDR3 DNA sequence: TGTGCCAGCAGTCTCTGGGACACCGGCAATGAAAAACTGTTTTTT. Residues: CASSLWDTGNEKLFF. This chain links TRBV28 with TRBJ1-4; D is perhaps TRBD1 (6 bases). The germline V gene encodes CDR1 MDHEN and CDR2 SYDVKM. The V end lost 5 bases, the J end lost 5 bases, and 15 bases lay between the germline ends. CDR3 size: 15 residues.

This sequence joins TRBV5-1 and TRBJ1-1; TRBD1 matches at 8 bases. There are 14 residues in the CDR3. In germline, CDR1 is SGHRS, CDR2 YFSETQ. V lost 4 bases to trimming and J lost 10 bases; unmatched junction nucleotides: 12. CDR3 loop: CASSVTGAGGRAFF. The DNA of the CDR3 is TGCGCCAGCAGCGTGACAGGGGCCGGGGGTAGAGCTTTCTTT. The full variable domain, rest sourced from reference TRBV5-1 and TRBJ1-1, is KAGVTQTPRYLIKTRGQQVTLSCSPISGHRSVSWYQQTPGQGLQFLFEYFSETQRNKGNFPGRFSGRQFSNSRSEMNVSTLELGDSALYLCASSVTGAGGRAFFGQGTRLTVV.

The rearrangement uses TRBV7-2 and TRBJ2-6; 10 bases fit TRBD2. This CDR3 spans 16 amino acids. Germline loops: CDR1 SGHTA, CDR2 FQGNSA. V gave up 4 bases and J gave up 1 base; unmatched junction bases: 1. The CDR3 nucleotides read TGTGCCAGCAGCTATAGCGGGAGGTCTGGGGCCAACGTCCTGACTTTC. It yields the protein CASSYSGRSGANVLTF.

The chain is built from TRBV4-2 and TRBJ2-3, with D perhaps matching TRBD2 (6 bases). Germline lookup yields CDR1 LGHNA and CDR2 YNFKEQ. V shed 7 bases and J shed 2 bases, with 19 bases lying between them. The CDR3 has 16 amino acids. CDR3 DNA: TGTGCCAGCACCTCACCGCCGGGCGGGGCCACAGATACGCAGTATTTT. Translation: CASTSPPGGATDTQYF.

This chain uses TRBV9 with TRBJ2-7, with D tentatively TRBD2 (6 bases). The ends were cut back, 2 bases at V and 3 bases at J, with 15 bases in the middle. The CDR3 is 15 residues long. Per the germline V gene, CDR1 is SGDLS and CDR2 is YYNGEE. CDR3 sequence (DNA): TGTGCCAGCAGCGTGGAGGGGAACAGCTACTACGAGCAGTACTTC. Protein: CASSVEGNSYYEQYF.

The chain has TRBV9 and TRBJ2-7; 10 bases line up with TRBD2. Trimming cost V 2 bases and J 4 bases; bases outside gene matches: 9. The germline V gene encodes CDR1 SGDLS and CDR2 YYNGEE. The CDR3 has 16 residues. The DNA for the CDR3 is TGTGCCAGCAGCGTCGCCCCTAGCGGGAGAAGGTACGAGCAGTACTTC. Its protein is CASSVAPSGRRYEQYF.

The rearrangement links TRBV9 to TRBJ1-3, with a tentative D call TRBD1 (5 bases). Germline assignment: CDR1 SGDLS and CDR2 YYNGEE. V lost 0 bases and J 1 base, leaving 8 bases between the germline ends. The CDR3 covers 15 residues. The CDR3 reads CASSVVGESGNTIYF. DNA for the CDR3: TGTGCCAGCAGCGTAGTAGGGGAATCTGGAAACACCATATATTTT.

CDR3 protein: CATREAGGVPEQFF. The CDR3 DNA reads as TGTGCCACCAGGGAAGCGGGAGGGGTGCCCGAGCAGTTCTTC. The chain employs TRBV15 and TRBJ2-1; the match to TRBD2 covers 10 bases. Germline V CDR1 and CDR2: LNHNV, YYDKDF (reference sequence). J lost 10 bases, V lost 6 bases, and 9 bases had no gene match. The length of the CDR3 is 14 residues.

J is TRBJ2-3 and V is TRBV5-1, with D possibly being TRBD2 (6 bases). The CDR3 totals 14 residues. V lost 3 bases to trimming and J lost 2 bases, with 10 bases between them. CDR1 SGHRS and CDR2 YFSETQ come from the germline V gene. The CDR3 sequence: CASSSLADTDTQYF. The CDR3 coding sequence is TGCGCCAGCAGCTCACTAGCAGACACAGATACGCAGTATTTT.

V is TRBV7-3 and J is TRBJ2-5; D is uncertain. Germline CDR1 reads SGHTA; CDR2 reads FQGTGA. The length of the CDR3 is 15 residues. Trimming removed 2 bases at V and 4 bases at J, with 14 bases between. For the CDR3, the DNA is TGTGCCAGCAGCTTATGGCCCAACGGTGCAGAGACCCAGTACTTC. It translates to CASSLWPNGAETQYF. The full variable domain, in which reference TRBV7-3 and TRBJ2-5 provide the parts outside the CDR3, is GAGVSQTPSNKVTEKGKYVELRCDPISGHTALYWYRQSLGQGPEFLIYFQGTGAADDSGLPNDRFFAVRPEGSVSTLKIQRTERGDSAVYLCASSLWPNGAETQYFGPGTRLLVL.